These 3 T cell receptor beta chains were sequenced from one sample in a study of blood T cell repertoires in COVID-19 (TCRdb year 2020). Libraries were made using the immunoSEQ multiplex PCR assay. TCRdb carries this immuneACCESS record with in-frame sequences only. Its versions omit some clonotypes, under half of them owing to an unresolved V gene in the studies checked, with the rest unexplained. This sample has fewer than 85,000 clones in its table, and about 90% of those were observed once. Roughly 1% of the sample lies in the top ten. The sample consisted of peripheral blood. The source is a woman aged 45-65 years in a cohort sampled during active COVID-19.

Only a few counts were recorded for this clone. The gene calls are TRBV28 and TRBJ2-7; 7 nucleotides line up with TRBD1. The V segment lost 6 bases and the J segment 1 base; nucleotides outside the gene matches: 12. Germline values: CDR1 MDHEN, CDR2 SYDVKM. The CDR3 contains 16 residues. CDR3 bases: TGTGCCAGCAGCGCTACGGGACAGCCTGTGTCCTACGAGCAGTACTTC. This gives the protein CASSATGQPVSYEQYF.

The chain employs TRBV5-1 and TRBJ2-1; 9 positions match TRBD2. The J segment lost 8 bases and the V segment lost 2 bases, leaving 8 bases of the junction unmatched. CDR3 size: 15 residues. CDR1 is SGHRS and CDR2 is YFSETQ in the germline V gene. CDR3 in amino acids: CASSLASGAPDEQFF. The DNA for the CDR3 is TGCGCCAGCAGCTTAGCTAGCGGGGCTCCCGATGAGCAGTTCTTC.

This chain joins TRBV10-3 and TRBJ2-1; 7 bases are shared with TRBD2. V was pared by 4 bases and J by 6 bases, with 3 bases of the junction left unmatched. The germline V gene encodes CDR1 ENHRY and CDR2 SYGVKD. The CDR3 is 13 residues long. The CDR3 spells CAISGTGGNEQFF. The CDR3 coding sequence is TGTGCCATCAGTGGGACGGGAGGCAATGAGCAGTTCTTC.